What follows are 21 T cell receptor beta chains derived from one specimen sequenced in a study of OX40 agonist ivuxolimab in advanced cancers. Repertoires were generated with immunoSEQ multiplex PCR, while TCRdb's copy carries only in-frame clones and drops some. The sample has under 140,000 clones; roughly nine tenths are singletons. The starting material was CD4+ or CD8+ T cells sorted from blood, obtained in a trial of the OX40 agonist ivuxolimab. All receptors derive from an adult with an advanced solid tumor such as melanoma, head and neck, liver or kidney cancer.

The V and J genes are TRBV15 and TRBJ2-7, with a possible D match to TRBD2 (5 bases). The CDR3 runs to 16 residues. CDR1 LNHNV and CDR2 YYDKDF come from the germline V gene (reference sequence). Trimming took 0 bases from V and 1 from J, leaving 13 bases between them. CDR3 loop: CATSRDLGIASYEQYF. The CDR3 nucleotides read TGTGCCACCAGCAGAGATCTCGGGATCGCATCCTACGAGCAGTACTTC.

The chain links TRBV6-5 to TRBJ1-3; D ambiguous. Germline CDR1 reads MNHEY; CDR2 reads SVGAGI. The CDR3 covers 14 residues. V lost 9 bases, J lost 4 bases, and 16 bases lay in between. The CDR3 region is CASRPSEVGNTIYF. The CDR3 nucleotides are TGTGCCAGTCGCCCCTCAGAGGTGGGAAACACCATATATTTT.

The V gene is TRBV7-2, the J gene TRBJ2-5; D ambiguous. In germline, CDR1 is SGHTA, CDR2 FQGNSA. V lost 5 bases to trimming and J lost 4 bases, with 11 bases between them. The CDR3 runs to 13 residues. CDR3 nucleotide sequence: TGTGCCAGCAGCATTGGGCCAGGAGAGACCCAGTACTTC. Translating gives CASSIGPGETQYF.

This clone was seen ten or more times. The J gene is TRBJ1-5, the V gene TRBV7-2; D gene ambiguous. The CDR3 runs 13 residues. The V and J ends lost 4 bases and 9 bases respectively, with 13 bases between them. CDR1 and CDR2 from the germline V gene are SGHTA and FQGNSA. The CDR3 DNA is TGTGCCAGCAGCTCCAGGCCCGAAGGGCCCCAGCATTTT. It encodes CASSSRPEGPQHF.

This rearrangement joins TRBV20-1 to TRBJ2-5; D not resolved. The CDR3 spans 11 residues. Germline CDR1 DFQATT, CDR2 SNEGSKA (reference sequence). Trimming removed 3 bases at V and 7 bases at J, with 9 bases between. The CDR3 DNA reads TGCAGTGCTAGTTACCTGGGGACCCAGTACTTC. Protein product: CSASYLGTQYF.

The CDR3 region has the DNA TGTGCCAGCAGCTTCAAGCGGGGGGGCAAAGATACGCAGTATTTT. Amino acids: CASSFKRGGKDTQYF. The V call is TRBV5-6, the J call TRBJ2-3, with 10 bases aligning to TRBD2. The CDR3 spans 15 residues. The germline V gene encodes CDR1 SGHDT and CDR2 YYEEEE. V trimming: 2 bases; J trimming: 5 bases; junction bases outside the gene matches: 5.

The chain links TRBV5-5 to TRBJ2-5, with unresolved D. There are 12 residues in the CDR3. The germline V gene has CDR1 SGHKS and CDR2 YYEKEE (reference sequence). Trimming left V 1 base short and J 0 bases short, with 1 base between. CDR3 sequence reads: CASSLNQETQYF. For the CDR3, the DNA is TGTGCCAGCAGCTTGAACCAAGAGACCCAGTACTTC.

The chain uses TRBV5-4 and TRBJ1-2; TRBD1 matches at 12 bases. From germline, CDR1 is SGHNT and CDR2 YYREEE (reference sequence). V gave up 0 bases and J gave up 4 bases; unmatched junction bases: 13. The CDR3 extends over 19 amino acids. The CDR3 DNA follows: TGTGCCAGCAGCTTGGATCAGGGACAGGGGGCGGGATATGGCTATGGCTACACCTTC. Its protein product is CASSLDQGQGAGYGYGYTF.

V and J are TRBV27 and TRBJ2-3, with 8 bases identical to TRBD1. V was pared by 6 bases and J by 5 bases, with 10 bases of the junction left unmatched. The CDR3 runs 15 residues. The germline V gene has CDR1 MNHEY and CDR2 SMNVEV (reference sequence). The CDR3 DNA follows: TGTGCCAGCAGCTTCAGGGGGACAGGAATAGATACGCAGTATTTT. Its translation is CASSFRGTGIDTQYF.

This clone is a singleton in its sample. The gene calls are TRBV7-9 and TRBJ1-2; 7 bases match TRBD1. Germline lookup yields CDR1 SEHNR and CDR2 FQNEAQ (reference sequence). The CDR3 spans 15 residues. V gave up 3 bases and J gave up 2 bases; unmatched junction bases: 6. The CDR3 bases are TGTGCCAGCAGCTTGGACAGGCTGGGGAACTATGGCTACACCTTC. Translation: CASSLDRLGNYGYTF.

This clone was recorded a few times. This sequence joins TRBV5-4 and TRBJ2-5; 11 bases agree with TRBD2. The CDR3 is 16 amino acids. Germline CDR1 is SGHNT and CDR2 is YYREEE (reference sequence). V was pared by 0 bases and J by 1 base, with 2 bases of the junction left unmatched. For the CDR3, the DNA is TGTGCCAGCAGCTTGGACCTAGCGGGAGGCCAAGAGACCCAGTACTTC. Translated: CASSLDLAGGQETQYF.

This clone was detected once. This CDR3 is CASSRTGTTYEQYF. CDR3 nucleotide sequence: TGCGCCAGCAGCCGGACCGGGACGACCTACGAGCAGTACTTC. This chain connects TRBV23-1 to TRBJ2-7, with D perhaps matching TRBD1 or TRBD2 (5 bases each). TRBV23-1 is an ORF for which the function is uncertain. V shed 6 bases and J shed 2 bases, with 14 bases lying between them. The CDR3 sequence is 14 residues long.

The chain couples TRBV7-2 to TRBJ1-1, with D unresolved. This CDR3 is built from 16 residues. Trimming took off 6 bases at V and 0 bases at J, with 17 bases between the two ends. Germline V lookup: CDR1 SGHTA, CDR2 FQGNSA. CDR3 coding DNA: TGTGCCAGCAGATTGAGAGGCGGTGCCATGAACACTGAAGCTTTCTTT. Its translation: CASRLRGGAMNTEAFF. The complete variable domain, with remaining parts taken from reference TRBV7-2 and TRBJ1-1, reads GAGVSQSPSNKVTEKGKDVELRCDPISGHTALYWYRQSLGQGLEFLIYFQGNSAPDKSGLPSDRFSAERTGGSVSTLTIQRTQQEDSAVYLCASRLRGGAMNTEAFFGQGTRLTVV.

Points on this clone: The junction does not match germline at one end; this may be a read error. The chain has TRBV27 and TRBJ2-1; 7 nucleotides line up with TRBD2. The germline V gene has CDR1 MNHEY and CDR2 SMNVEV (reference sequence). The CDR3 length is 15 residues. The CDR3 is CASSSGLVNSNGQFF. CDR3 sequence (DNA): TGTGCCAGCAGTTCCGGACTAGTAAACTCGAATGGGCAGTTCTTC.

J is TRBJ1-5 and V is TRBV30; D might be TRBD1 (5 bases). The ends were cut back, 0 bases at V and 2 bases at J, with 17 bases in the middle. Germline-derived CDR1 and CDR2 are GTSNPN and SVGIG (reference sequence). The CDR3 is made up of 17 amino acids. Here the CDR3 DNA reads TGTGCCTGGAGTGTACATGGGGGAGGGGTAGGCAATCAGCCCCAGCATTTT. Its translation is CAWSVHGGGVGNQPQHF.

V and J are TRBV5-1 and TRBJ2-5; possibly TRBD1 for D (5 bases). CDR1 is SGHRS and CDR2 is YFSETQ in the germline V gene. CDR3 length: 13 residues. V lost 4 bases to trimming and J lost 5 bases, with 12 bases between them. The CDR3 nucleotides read TGCGCCAGCAGCCAAGGGGCTAGGGAGACCCAGTACTTC. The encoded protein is CASSQGARETQYF.

The CDR3 sequence is CASRRDRGYADTQYF. CDR3 bases: TGTGCCAGCAGGCGTGACAGGGGGTACGCAGATACGCAGTATTTT. The chain combines TRBV6-1 with TRBJ2-3; 9 positions match TRBD1. The CDR3 contains 15 residues. CDR1 and CDR2 (germline): MNHNS, SASEGT. Trimming at V came to 6 bases and at J to 4 bases, leaving 8 bases not matched to a gene.

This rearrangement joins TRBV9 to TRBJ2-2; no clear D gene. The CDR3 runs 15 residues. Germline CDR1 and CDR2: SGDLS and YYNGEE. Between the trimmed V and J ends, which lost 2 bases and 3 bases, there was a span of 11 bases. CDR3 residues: CASSVGMTHTGELFF. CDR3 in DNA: TGTGCCAGCAGCGTGGGGATGACTCACACCGGGGAGCTGTTTTTT.

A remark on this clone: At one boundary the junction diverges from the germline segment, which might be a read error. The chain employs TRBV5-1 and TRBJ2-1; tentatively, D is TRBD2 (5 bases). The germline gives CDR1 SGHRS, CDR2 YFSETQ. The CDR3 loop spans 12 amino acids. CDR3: CASSTDYHEQFF. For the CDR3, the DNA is TGCGCCAGCAGCACCGACTACCATGAGCAGTTCTTC.

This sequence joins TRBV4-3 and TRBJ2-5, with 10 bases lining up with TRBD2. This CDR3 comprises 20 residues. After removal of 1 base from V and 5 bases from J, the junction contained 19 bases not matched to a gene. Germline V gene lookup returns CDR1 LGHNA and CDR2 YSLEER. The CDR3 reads CASSQALKSASGSLSETQYF. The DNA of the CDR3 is TGCGCCAGCAGCCAAGCTTTAAAATCGGCTAGCGGGAGTCTGAGTGAGACCCAGTACTTC.

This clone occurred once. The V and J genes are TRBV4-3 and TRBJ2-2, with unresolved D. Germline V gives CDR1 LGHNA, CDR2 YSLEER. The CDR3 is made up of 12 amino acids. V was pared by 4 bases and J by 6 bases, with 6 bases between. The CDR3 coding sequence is TGCGCCAGCAGCCTTCACGCCGGGGAGCTGTTTTTT. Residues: CASSLHAGELFF.